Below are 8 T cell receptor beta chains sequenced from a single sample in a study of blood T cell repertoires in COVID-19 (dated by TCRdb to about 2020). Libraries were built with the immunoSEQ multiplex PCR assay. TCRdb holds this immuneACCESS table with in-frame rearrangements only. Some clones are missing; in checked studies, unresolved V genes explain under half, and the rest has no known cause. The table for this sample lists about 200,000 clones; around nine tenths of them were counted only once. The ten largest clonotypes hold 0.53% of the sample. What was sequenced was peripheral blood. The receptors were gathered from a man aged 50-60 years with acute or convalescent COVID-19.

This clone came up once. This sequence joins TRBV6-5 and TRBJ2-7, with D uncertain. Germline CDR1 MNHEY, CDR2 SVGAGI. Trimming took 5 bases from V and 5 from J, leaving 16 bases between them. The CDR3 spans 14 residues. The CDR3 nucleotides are TGTGCCAGCAGTCGACCAGCAGGAAGCAACGAGCAGTACTTC. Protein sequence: CASSRPAGSNEQYF.

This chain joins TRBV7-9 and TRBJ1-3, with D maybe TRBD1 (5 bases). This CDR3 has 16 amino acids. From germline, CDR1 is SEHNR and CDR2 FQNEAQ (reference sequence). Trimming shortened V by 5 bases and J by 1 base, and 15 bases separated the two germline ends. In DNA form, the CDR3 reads TGTGCCAGCAGCCTCAGAGGAGGGGATTCTGGAAACACCATATATTTT. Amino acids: CASSLRGGDSGNTIYF.

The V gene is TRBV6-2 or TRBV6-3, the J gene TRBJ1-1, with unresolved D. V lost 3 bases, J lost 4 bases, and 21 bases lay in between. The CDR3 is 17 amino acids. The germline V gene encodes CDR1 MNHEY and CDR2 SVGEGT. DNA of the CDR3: TGTGCCAGCAGTTATAGACACTCTGACTACTGGGTCACTGAAGCTTTCTTT. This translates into CASSYRHSDYWVTEAFF.

CDR3 residues: CASSQISEATEAFF. The DNA for the CDR3 is TGTGCCAGCAGCCAAATCTCGGAGGCCACTGAAGCTTTCTTT. The rearrangement uses TRBV2 and TRBJ1-1; D is undetermined. Trimming took 6 bases from V and 4 from J, leaving 15 bases between them. The CDR3 covers 14 residues. The germline V gene encodes CDR1 SNHLY and CDR2 FYNNEI.

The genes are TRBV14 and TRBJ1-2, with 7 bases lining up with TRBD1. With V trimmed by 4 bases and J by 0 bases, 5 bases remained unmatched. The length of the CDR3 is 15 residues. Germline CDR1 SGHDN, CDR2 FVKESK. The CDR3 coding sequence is TGTGCCAGCAGCCCTCTAGGACAGGCTAACTATGGCTACACCTTC. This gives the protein CASSPLGQANYGYTF. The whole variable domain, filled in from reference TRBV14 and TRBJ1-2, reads EAGVTQFPSHSVIEKGQTVTLRCDPISGHDNLYWYRRVMGKEIKFLLHFVKESKQDESGMPNNRFLAERTGGTYSTLKVQPAELEDSGVYFCASSPLGQANYGYTFGSGTRLTVV.

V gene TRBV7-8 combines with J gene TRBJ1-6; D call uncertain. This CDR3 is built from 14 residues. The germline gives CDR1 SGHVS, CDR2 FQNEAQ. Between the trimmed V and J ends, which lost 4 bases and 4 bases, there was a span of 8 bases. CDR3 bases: TGTGCCAGCAGCTCAGGAACTTATAATTCACCCCTCCACTTT. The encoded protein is CASSSGTYNSPLHF.

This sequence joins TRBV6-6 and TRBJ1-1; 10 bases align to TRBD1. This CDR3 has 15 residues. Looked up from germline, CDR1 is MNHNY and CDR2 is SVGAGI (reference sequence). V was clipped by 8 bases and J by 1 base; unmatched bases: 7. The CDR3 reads CASWTGGEGNTEAFF. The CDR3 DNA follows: TGTGCCAGCTGGACAGGGGGGGAAGGGAACACTGAAGCTTTCTTT.

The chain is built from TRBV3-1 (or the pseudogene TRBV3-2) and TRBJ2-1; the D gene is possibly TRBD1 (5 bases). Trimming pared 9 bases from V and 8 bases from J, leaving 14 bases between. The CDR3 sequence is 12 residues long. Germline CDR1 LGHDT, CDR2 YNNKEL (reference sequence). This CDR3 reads CASQGVFHEQFF. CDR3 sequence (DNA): TGTGCCAGTCAAGGGGTTTTCCATGAGCAGTTCTTC.